Below are 3 T cell receptor beta chains sequenced from a single sample in a study of regulatory T cells in long-lasting Graves disease. Investigators prepared the TCR beta libraries by applying iRepertoire HTBI primers and Arm-PCR of CDR3 regions. TCRdb independently ran MiXCR on the multiplex PCR reads; one entry per CDR3 protein. The sample lists about 460,000 distinct CDR3 sequences, 20% to 25% occurring once. Time point denoted: persistent/refractory GD, antithyroid drugs over 5 years with positive TRAb. PBMCs were the source of the RNA used for TCR sequencing. The sample in question was peripheral blood mononuclear cells (PBMCs), obtained when the disease was refractory, from a patient treated with antithyroid drugs. Receptors originate from a female donor with Graves disease.

The V and J genes are TRBV13 and TRBJ1-5; tentatively, D is TRBD1 (6 bases). V lost 5 bases, J lost 2 bases, and 16 bases lay in between. CDR1 PRHDT and CDR2 FYEKMQ come from the germline V gene (reference sequence). This CDR3 comprises 16 residues. The CDR3, as DNA: TGTGCCAGCAGCCCGGAGGGGGGGGGCGGCAATCAGCCCCAGCATTTT. It translates to CASSPEGGGGNQPQHF.

This clonotype was detected only a few times. The J gene is TRBJ2-2, the V gene TRBV24-1; the match to TRBD1 covers 7 bases. Germline-derived CDR1 and CDR2 are KGHDR and SFDVKD. The CDR3 runs 16 residues. The V and J ends lost 3 bases and 1 base, in that order; junction bases with no gene match: 4. The CDR3 nucleotides are TGTGCCACCAGTGATACGACAGGGCTGAACACCGGGGAGCTGTTTTTT. Its protein product is CATSDTTGLNTGELFF.

The J gene is TRBJ2-3, the V gene TRBV6-1; TRBD1 or TRBD2 may be the D gene (6 bases each). The germline V and J ends were trimmed by 7 bases and 6 bases, with 14 bases remaining between them. Germline V gives CDR1 MNHNS, CDR2 SASEGT. The CDR3 covers 13 residues. CDR3 protein: CASKRGEWDTQYF. The CDR3, as DNA: TGTGCCAGCAAGAGGGGGGAGTGGGATACGCAGTATTTT.